This T cell receptor beta chain was captured in a study of blood T cell repertoires in COVID-19. Study at large: PBMCs, B-cell-depleted T cells, or T cells were the source of the cDNA or gDNA that made up the material.

As processed by the authors: The authors estimated nucleated cell counts from reference gene primer amplification. Sequencing used immunoSEQ multiplex PCR; TCRdb keeps in-frame clones, though not all of them. V and J calls and clone size are those listed in that table; D and trimming were worked out from the DNA. The table has some 250,000 clones, 70% to 90% seen once. Researchers sorted participants into cohorts using their self-reported clinical history. This CDR3 has 15 residues. Germline CDR1 LNHDA, CDR2 SQIVND (reference sequence). V dropped 1 base and J dropped 3 bases, with 12 bases sitting between them.

The receptor was derived from a woman aged 45-65 years who had recovered from COVID-19. J is TRBJ1-2 and V is TRBV19, with unresolved D. What was sequenced was PBMCs or T cells enriched from blood (not recorded which). In DNA, the CDR3 is TGTGCCAGTAGTATAGGCCAAAAGCGAGACTATGGCTACACCTTC. Amino acid sequence: CASSIGQKRDYGYTF.